This T cell receptor beta chain comes out of a study of blood T cell repertoires in COVID-19. Background on the study: Samples came from the United States, Italy and Spain, spanning acute and convalescent COVID-19. The analysed material was cDNA or gDNA that came from T cells, B-cell-depleted T cells, or PBMCs.

Source study methods: Estimated nucleated cell counts came from reference gene primer amplification. Generated by immunoSEQ multiplex PCR, the TCRdb table keeps only in-frame clones and is missing some. From that table come the V and J calls and clone size; the DNA was used to work out D and trimming. The sample includes approximately 260,000 clones, 70% to 90% of them seen just once. V was clipped by 0 bases and J by 5 bases, with 11 bases between them. Per the germline V gene, CDR1 is SGDLS and CDR2 is YYNGEE. This CDR3 has 14 residues. The rearrangement links TRBV9 to TRBJ1-1; D is possibly TRBD1 (5 bases). This clonotype was obtained from a woman between 40 and 55 years old with acute or convalescent COVID-19. Sequences were obtained from peripheral blood. Written as DNA, the CDR3 is TGTGCCAGCAGCGTAGGCGGGGGGAGAACTGAAGCTTTCTTT. Its translation is CASSVGGGRTEAFF.